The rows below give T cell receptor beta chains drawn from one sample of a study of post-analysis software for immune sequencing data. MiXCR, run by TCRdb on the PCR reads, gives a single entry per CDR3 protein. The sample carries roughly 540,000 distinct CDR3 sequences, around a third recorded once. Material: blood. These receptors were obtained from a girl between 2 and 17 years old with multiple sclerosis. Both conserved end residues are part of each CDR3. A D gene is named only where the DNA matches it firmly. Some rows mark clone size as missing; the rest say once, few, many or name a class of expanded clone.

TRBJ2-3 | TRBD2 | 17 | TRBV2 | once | TGTGCCAGCAGTGAAGGGGGCGGGGGGGCTAGCACAGATACGCAGTATTTT | CASSEGGGGASTDTQYF
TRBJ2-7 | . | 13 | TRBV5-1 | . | TGCGCCAGCAGCGCCCTATCTTCCTACGAGCAGTACTTC | CASSALSSYEQYF
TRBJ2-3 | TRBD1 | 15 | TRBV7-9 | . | TGTGCCAGCAGCAGCCGGACAGGACCCACAGATACGCAGTATTTT | CASSSRTGPTDTQYF
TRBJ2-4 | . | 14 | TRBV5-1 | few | TGCGCCAGCAGCCCCAGGGTTGGCAAAAACATTCAGTACTTC | CASSPRVGKNIQYF
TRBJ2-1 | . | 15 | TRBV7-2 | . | TGTGCCAGCAGCTTAGTGCCGGGGCGGTACAATGAGCAGTTCTTC | CASSLVPGRYNEQFF
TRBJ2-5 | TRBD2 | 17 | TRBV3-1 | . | TGTGCCAGCAGCCCGCTATGGGTAGCGGGGGCGGAAGAGACCCAGTACTTC | CASSPLWVAGAEETQYF
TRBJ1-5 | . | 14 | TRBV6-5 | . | TGTGCCAGCAGCAGGGGAAGAGGAAATCAGCCCCAGCATTTT | CASSRGRGNQPQHF
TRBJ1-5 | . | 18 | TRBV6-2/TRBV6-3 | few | TGTGCCAGCAGTTACGTGCCAGCGAAGCCTCTTTCCGATCAGCCCCAGCATTTT | CASSYVPAKPLSDQPQHF
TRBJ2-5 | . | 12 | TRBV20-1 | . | TGCAGTGCTGGGGAAGTTCAAGAGACCCAGTACTTC | CSAGEVQETQYF
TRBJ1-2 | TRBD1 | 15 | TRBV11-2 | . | TGTGCCAGCAGCTTAGGGACAGGGTGGGTCTATGGCTACACCTTC | CASSLGTGWVYGYTF
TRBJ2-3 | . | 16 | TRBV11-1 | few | TGTGCCAGCAGCCAAGGGGAGGCCGCTAGCACAGATACGCAGTATTTT | CASSQGEAASTDTQYF
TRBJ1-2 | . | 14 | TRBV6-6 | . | TGTGCCGGCAGTTACGAGCGGACAGTTTATGGCTACACCTTC | CAGSYERTVYGYTF
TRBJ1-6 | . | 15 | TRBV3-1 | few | TGTGCCAGCAGCCAAGAGTTGTCAGCCAATTCACCCCTCCACTTT | CASSQELSANSPLHF
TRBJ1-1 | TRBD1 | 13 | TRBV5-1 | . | TGCGCTAGCAGGTCGGGACAGGGTTATGAAGCTTTCTTT | CASRSGQGYEAFF
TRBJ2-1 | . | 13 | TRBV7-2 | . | TGTGCCAGCAGCCCCGGGGGAGACAATGAGCAGTTCTTC | CASSPGGDNEQFF
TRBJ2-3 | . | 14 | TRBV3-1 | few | TGTGCCAGCAGCCAAGATTTCGGAGCAGATACGCAGTATTTT | CASSQDFGADTQYF
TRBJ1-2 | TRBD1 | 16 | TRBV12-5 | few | TGTGCTAGTGGTTCCGCATTTGGGGGACAGGCCTATGGCTACACCTTC | CASGSAFGGQAYGYTF
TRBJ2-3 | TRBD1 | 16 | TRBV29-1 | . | TGCAGCGTTGAAGGGGGGACAGGGGGATGGGTCGATACGCAGTATTTT | CSVEGGTGGWVDTQYF
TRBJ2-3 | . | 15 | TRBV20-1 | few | TGCAGTGCTAGTCAGGGCGGGCTGAGCACAGATACGCAGTATTTT | CSASQGGLSTDTQYF
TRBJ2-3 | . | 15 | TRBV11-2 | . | TGTGCCAGCAGCTCACCAGGGAGCCTCACAGATACGCAGTATTTT | CASSSPGSLTDTQYF
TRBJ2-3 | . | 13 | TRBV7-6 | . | TGTGCCAGCAGCCCGCCAGTTTCGGATACGCAGTATTTT | CASSPPVSDTQYF
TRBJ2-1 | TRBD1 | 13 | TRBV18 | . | TGTGCCAGCTCACCGACAGGGGACGATGAGCAGTTCTTC | CASSPTGDDEQFF
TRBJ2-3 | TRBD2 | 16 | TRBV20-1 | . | TGCAGTGCTAGAGATTTTCCTAGCGGCGGTGCAGATACGCAGTATTTT | CSARDFPSGGADTQYF
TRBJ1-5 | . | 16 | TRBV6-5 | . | TGTGCCAGCAGTCGAACCACACCCCTGAAAAATCAGCCCCAGCATTTT | CASSRTTPLKNQPQHF
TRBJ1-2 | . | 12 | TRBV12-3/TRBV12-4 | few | TGTGCCAGCACTACAGGGCAGGGAGGCTACACCTTC | CASTTGQGGYTF
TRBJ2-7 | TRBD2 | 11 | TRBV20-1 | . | TGCAGTGCTGTGGTGGGGGAGGGGCAGTACTTC | CSAVVGEGQYF
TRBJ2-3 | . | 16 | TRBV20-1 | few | TGCAGTGCTAGAGCAGTCCTAACGGGGCGCACAGATACGCAGTATTTT | CSARAVLTGRTDTQYF
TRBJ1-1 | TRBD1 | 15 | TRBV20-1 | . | TGCAGTGCTAGGGGCTACAGGGGAGGGAACACTGAAGCTTTCTTT | CSARGYRGGNTEAFF
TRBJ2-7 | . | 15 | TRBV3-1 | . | TGTGCCAGCAGCCAAGGGGGGACTGCAACCTACGAGCAGTACTTC | CASSQGGTATYEQYF
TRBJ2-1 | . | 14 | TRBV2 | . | TGTGCCAGCACAGACTCCCCCGTCTACAATGAGCAGTTCTTC | CASTDSPVYNEQFF
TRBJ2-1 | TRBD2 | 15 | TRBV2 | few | TGTGCCAGCAGTGAGTTGGCGGGGGGGCCCGATGAGCAGTTCTTC | CASSELAGGPDEQFF
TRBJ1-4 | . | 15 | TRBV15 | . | TGTGCCACCAGCAGAGGGGGAGGGGTGGATGAAAAACTGTTTTTT | CATSRGGGVDEKLFF